This T cell receptor beta chain was retrieved from a study of response to subunit inactivated influenza vaccine. This clonotype was seen more than once but under ten times. From the RT-PCR reads, TCRdb called clonotypes with MiXCR, one entry per CDR3 protein. The sample records approximately 500,000 distinct CDR3 sequences, around a quarter being singletons. CDR1 is DFQATT and CDR2 is SNEGSKA in the germline V gene (reference sequence). The CDR3 has 15 amino acids. V gave up 0 bases and J gave up 5 bases, with 16 bases separating them. These data also formed part of another study, on T cells expressing NK-cell markers. That report notes: Scientists made TCR beta cDNA using 5'RACE template switching with UMIs.

This clonotype was sampled from a man aged 50-60 years who received an inactivated influenza vaccine. The starting material was CD4+ T cells sorted from PBMCs, obtained 11 to 12 days after vaccination. V gene TRBV20-1 combines with J gene TRBJ2-5; TRBD2 might be the D (6 bases). This chain's CDR3 is CSARDLTSSVETQYF. The CDR3 DNA reads TGCAGTGCTAGAGACCTTACTAGCTCCGTCGAGACCCAGTACTTC.